This T cell receptor beta chain originates from a study of blood T cell repertoires in COVID-19. Only in-frame clones appear in the TCRdb table, and some are missing; sequencing was by immunoSEQ multiplex PCR. The top ten clones hold roughly 2.6% of a sample with fewer than 200,000 clones, about 87% of them seen once. Looked up from germline, CDR1 is LNHNV and CDR2 is YYDKDF (reference sequence). J gave up 5 bases and V 5 bases, and 10 bases lay outside the gene matches. The CDR3 contains 15 residues. The source material was peripheral blood. This TCR was sampled from a man aged 40-55 years with active or convalescent COVID-19. This chain links TRBV15 with TRBJ1-2, with 8 bases lining up with TRBD1. The CDR3 DNA reads TGTGCCACCAGCTTCTTGCAGGGGGCTGAGTATGGCTACACCTTC. It encodes CATSFLQGAEYGYTF.